This TCR beta chain was profiled in a study of spatial heterogeneity in lung cancer. This clonotype was counted many times. Antigen unknown. Within a library made for alpha chains, this beta chain is off target, and its count is uninformative. Findings of the study overall: Blood carried ubiquitous expanded tumor TCRs more at resection than follow-up.

Stated time point: sample taken at primary tumor resection. The authors sequenced whole RNA from tumor, nontumor lung or frozen PBMC without sorting. Samples were donated by 72 untreated early-stage non-small cell lung cancer patients. Trimming took 4 bases from V and 9 from J, leaving 18 bases between them. CDR1 and CDR2 from the germline V gene are SGHAT and FQNNGV. The CDR3 is made up of 14 amino acids. TCRdb ran MiXCR on the 5' RACE reads and lists one entry per CDR3 protein. This table holds under 10,000 distinct CDR3 sequences, 4.6% found once. The starting material was PBMCs, obtained at surgery. The chain is built from TRBV11-2 and TRBJ2-5; the D gene is possibly TRBD2 (5 bases). This TCR was recovered from a male donor with early-stage non-small cell lung cancer. CDR3 sequence reads: CASSSLEAVGAQYF. DNA for the CDR3: TGTGCCAGCAGCTCGCTCGAGGCGGTCGGGGCCCAGTACTTC.